This record concerns one TCR beta chain sequence. Antigen: not known. These data come from a study of vaccination effects on CD4 cells after COVID-19. Only in-frame clones appear in the TCRdb table, and some are missing; sequencing was by immunoSEQ multiplex PCR. The sample holds tens of thousands of clones, around 75% seen once. Expansion with viral peptide pools was applied to antigen-specific CD4+ T cells by the ViraFEST assay prior to sequencing. At the end of 9 to 11 days of culture, CD4+ T cells were isolated. Nobody among the vaccine recipients had prior SARS-CoV-2 infection (nucleocapsid antibodies were negative). Cultures had half their medium replaced with IL-2 medium on days 3 and 7. The study's findings and limits: Researchers report that only 1 of 255 vaccine-induced clones in healthy vaccinees cross-reacted with common cold coronaviruses. There were few convalescent patients in the study and no early post-infection timepoints.

In germline, CDR1 is LNHDA, CDR2 SQIVND (reference sequence). Trimming left V 3 bases short and J 2 bases short, with 7 bases between. This CDR3 contains 13 residues. The origin of this receptor is a human donor who received a COVID-19 vaccine. This chain uses TRBV19 with TRBJ1-2; a weak D match, TRBD1 (6 bases). Specimen: CD4+ T cells from PBMCs cultured with HCoV-NL63 spike peptides, collected before COVID-19 vaccination. The CDR3 nucleotides read TGTGCCAGTAGTATGGACAGAAACTATGGCTACACCTTC. As protein: CASSMDRNYGYTF.